The rows below give T cell receptor beta chains drawn from one sample of a study of T cell repertoires in ileal Crohn's disease. Sequenced by immunoSEQ multiplex PCR; TCRdb stores in-frame clones only, minus some. This table holds about 16,000 clones, roughly nine tenths found once. Source material: ileal tissue. Receptors were obtained from an adult with Crohn's disease. Both conserved end residues are part of each CDR3. A D gene is named only where the DNA matches it firmly. Rows give clone size only sometimes, using once, few, many, or a class for an expanded clone.

D	V	size	J	DNA	CDR3
.	TRBV5-1	.	TRBJ2-3	TGCGCCAGCACCCGGAGTACCCCCACAGATACGCAGTATTTT	CASTRSTPTDTQYF
TRBD1	TRBV14	.	TRBJ1-4	TGTGCCAGCAGCGCCGGGACAGGGGTACTTGCAACTAATGAAAAACTGTTTTTT	CASSAGTGVLATNEKLFF
.	TRBV6-1	.	TRBJ2-7	TGTGCCAGCAGTGCCTACGACAGATCTCCCTACGAGCAGTACTTC	CASSAYDRSPYEQYF
TRBD2	TRBV27	.	TRBJ2-2	TGTGCCAGCACGGGGGGAGTCGGGGAGCTGTTTTTT	CASTGGVGELFF
TRBD1	TRBV9	.	TRBJ1-3	TGTGCCAGCAGCGCCGGGCCGGGACAGGGGGCTGGTGGAAACACCATATATTTT	CASSAGPGQGAGGNTIYF
TRBD1	TRBV28	.	TRBJ1-2	TGTGCCAGCAGTTACTCCGGGACTACAGGGGGATCTGGCTACACCTTC	CASSYSGTTGGSGYTF
.	TRBV29-1	.	TRBJ2-2	TGCAGCGCGGGCCGGGACTCCCGCGGGGAGCTGTTTTTT	CSAGRDSRGELFF
TRBD1	TRBV7-9	once	TRBJ2-5	TGTGCCAGCAGCGGTAGACAGGGGAAGAGGGAGACCCAGTACTTC	CASSGRQGKRETQYF
.	TRBV7-9	.	TRBJ1-1	TGTGCCAGCAGGGGGCCGGGGGCCCTAGTGAACACTGAAGCTTTCTTT	CASRGPGALVNTEAFF
.	TRBV28	.	TRBJ1-2	TGTGCCAGCAGTCCCTCGCGGGGAGTGCGTGGCTACACCTTC	CASSPSRGVRGYTF
.	TRBV28	.	TRBJ1-3	TGTGCCACCGATTCACAATCTGGAAACACCATATATTTT	CATDSQSGNTIYF
.	TRBV5-1	.	TRBJ2-5	TGCGCCAGCAGCTTGGGGTCTCTAGCGCAAGAGACCCAGTACTTC	CASSLGSLAQETQYF
TRBD1	TRBV29-1	.	TRBJ1-1	TGCAGCGTTTTGAGACAGGGGGTGAACACTGAAGCTTTCTTT	CSVLRQGVNTEAFF
.	TRBV6-5	.	TRBJ1-2	TGTGCCAGCAGGCTAATCGGCCTTAGGTCTATGGGCTACACCTTC	CASRLIGLRSMGYTF
TRBD1	TRBV18	.	TRBJ2-1	TGTGCCAGCTCGCCACAGGGGGCCCACAATGAGCAGTTCTTC	CASSPQGAHNEQFF
.	TRBV27	few	TRBJ1-2	TGTGCCAGCAGTTTGTCAGGGTATTATGGCTACACCTTC	CASSLSGYYGYTF
TRBD1	TRBV27	.	TRBJ2-7	TGTGCCAGCAGTTTAAGGGGACAGGGGTTGGGCTCCTACGAGCAGTACTTC	CASSLRGQGLGSYEQYF
.	TRBV15	.	TRBJ1-1	TGTGCCACCAGCAATGCAGGGAGGGCTGAAGCTTTCTTT	CATSNAGRAEAFF
.	TRBV11-1	.	TRBJ2-2	TGTGCCAGCAGCTTGGACGGGGAGCTGTTTTTT	CASSLDGELFF
.	TRBV7-2	once	TRBJ1-3	TGTGCCAGCAGCAGCCAGGGAGGAAACACCATATATTTT	CASSSQGGNTIYF
.	TRBV7-7	.	TRBJ2-3	TGTGCCAGCAGCTTAGCGGGGAGGGGGCTCACAGATACGCAGTATTTT	CASSLAGRGLTDTQYF
.	TRBV30	once	TRBJ1-5	TGTGCCTGGAGAGTGAAGGGCATTAGCAATCAGCCCCAGCATTTT	CAWRVKGISNQPQHF
.	TRBV7-2	.	TRBJ2-2	TGTGCCAGCAGGTTTTCCCCCCTCGGGGAGCTGTTTTTT	CASRFSPLGELFF
TRBD1	TRBV27	.	TRBJ2-7	TGTGCCAGCAGTAGCCGGACAGGGGAACCGAACTCCTACGAGCAGTACTTC	CASSSRTGEPNSYEQYF
.	TRBV19	.	TRBJ2-1	TGTGCCAGTAGGGACCACCGAGTATACAATGAGCAGTTCTTC	CASRDHRVYNEQFF
.	TRBV7-9	.	TRBJ2-5	TGTGCCAGCAGTTTGAAGCTAACCCAGTACTTC	CASSLKLTQYF
.	TRBV11-2	.	TRBJ2-3	TGTGCCAGCAGCTCACAGGCCTCAGATACGCAGTATTTT	CASSSQASDTQYF
TRBD2	TRBV29-1	.	TRBJ2-7	TGCAGCGTTGTGTTAAGCGGGGGGACCAAACCCTACGAGCAGTACTTC	CSVVLSGGTKPYEQYF
.	TRBV19	.	TRBJ1-2	TGTGCCAGTAGTATTGGAAAGGGGGGTAGCTATGGCTACACCTTC	CASSIGKGGSYGYTF
TRBD1	TRBV5-1	.	TRBJ2-1	TGCGCCAGCAGCCGGACAGGGCTTACCTACAATGAGCAGTTCTTC	CASSRTGLTYNEQFF
.	TRBV11-2	once	TRBJ1-1	TGTGCCAGCAGCTTAGGAAATCGAGCCAGGGCAACTGAAGCTTTCTTT	CASSLGNRARATEAFF
.	TRBV7-3	.	TRBJ2-5	TGTGCCAGCAGCTTATTGGGGGGAGAGACCCAGTACTTC	CASSLLGGETQYF
.	TRBV7-2	.	TRBJ2-7	TGTGCCAGCAGCTTGATAAACCCCTACGAGCAGTACTTC	CASSLINPYEQYF
.	TRBV6-9	.	TRBJ1-1	TGTGCCAGCAGTTACTCGGGAGGGGCTTTCTTT	CASSYSGGAFF
.	TRBV5-4	.	TRBJ2-7	TGTGCCAGCAGCTCCGGGACAACCACCTACTCCTACGAGCAGTACTTC	CASSSGTTTYSYEQYF
.	TRBV18	.	TRBJ2-2	TGTGCCAGCTCACCCAACAGGGACCTGGACACCGGGGAGCTGTTTTTT	CASSPNRDLDTGELFF
.	TRBV30	.	TRBJ1-3	TGTGCCTGGGACACGTTGGGTTCTGGAAACACCATATATTTT	CAWDTLGSGNTIYF
.	TRBV13	medium-sized	TRBJ1-1	TGTGCCAGCAGCTTTGAGGGAGTGACAGTTGTGAGTACTGAAGCTTTCTTT	CASSFEGVTVVSTEAFF
.	TRBV6-5	.	TRBJ1-1	TGTGCCAGCAGTTACGAGGGCCAAGGGGATGAAGCTTTCTTT	CASSYEGQGDEAFF
TRBD1	TRBV5-5	once	TRBJ2-7	TGTGCCAGCAGGATAGACAGGGAAGGTTTACCTTACGAGCAGTACTTC	CASRIDREGLPYEQYF
.	TRBV27	.	TRBJ2-7	TGTGCCAGCAGTTTATCTAGCGCCTACGAGCAGTACTTC	CASSLSSAYEQYF
.	TRBV5-1	few	TRBJ1-5	TGCGCCAGCAGCTTGGAGGCAGGGCGGTTTCAGCCCCAGCATTTT	CASSLEAGRFQPQHF
.	TRBV27	once	TRBJ1-2	TGTGCCAGCAGTTTATCCAGGGTGCCCAACTATGGCTACACCTTC	CASSLSRVPNYGYTF
.	TRBV6-6	.	TRBJ1-1	TGTGCCAGCAGTTATTGGGAGAACACTGAAGCTTTCTTT	CASSYWENTEAFF
.	TRBV30	.	TRBJ2-7	TGTGCCTGGAAAGGCACCGGCGGCTCCTACGAGCAGTACTTC	CAWKGTGGSYEQYF
.	TRBV30	once	TRBJ2-7	TGTGCCTGGACCCCCCGGGCCTACGAGCAGTACTTC	CAWTPRAYEQYF